This T cell receptor (beta chain) came from a study of T cells after yellow fever vaccination. Study summary: Among memory cells, EM, EMRA, CM and Tscm subsets were sorted using CD3, CD45RA, CCR7 and CD95.

Whole-study findings and limits: A secondary response was less intense yet reached its peak sooner, at day 5 versus 15. Abundant bulk-derived clonotypes could contaminate FACS-sorted repertoires. Post-booster reappearance was seen for most primary-vaccination clones (around 97% CD4, 85% to 90% CD8).

The germline CDR1 and CDR2 sequences are KGHSY and FQNENV. The CDR3 sequence is 13 residues long. The ends were cut back, 3 bases at V and 7 bases at J, with 9 bases in the middle. A single record per CDR3 protein comes from TCRdb applying MiXCR to the 5' RACE reads. This table has some 49,000 distinct CDR3 sequences, approximately 6.3% appearing once. Sequenced material: PBMCs, either bulk or a sorted T-cell subset (CD4+, CD8+, memory, or dextramer-sorted; not recorded which), taken 45 days after the yellow fever booster vaccination. The chain combines TRBV16 with TRBJ1-4, with D unclear. The clonotype originates from a man younger than 45 who received the YFV17D yellow fever vaccine. This chain's CDR3 is CASSQRLIEKLFF. The CDR3 DNA is TGTGCCAGCAGCCAGCGGTTGATTGAAAAACTGTTTTTT. Looking up the rest from reference TRBV16 and TRBJ1-4 gives the full variable domain: GEEVAQTPKHLVRGEGQKAKLYCAPIKGHSYVFWYQQVLKNEFKFLISFQNENVFDETGMPKERFSAKCLPNSPCSLEIQATKLEDSAVYFCASSQRLIEKLFFGSGTQLSVL.